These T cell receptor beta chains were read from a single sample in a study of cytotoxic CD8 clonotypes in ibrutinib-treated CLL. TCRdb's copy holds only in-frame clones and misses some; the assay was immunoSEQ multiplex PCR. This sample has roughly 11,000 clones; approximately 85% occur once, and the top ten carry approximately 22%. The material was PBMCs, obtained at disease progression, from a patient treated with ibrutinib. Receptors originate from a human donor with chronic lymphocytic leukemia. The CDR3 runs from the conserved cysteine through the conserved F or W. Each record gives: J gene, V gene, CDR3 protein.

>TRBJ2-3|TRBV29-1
CSVAAGVGTDTQYF
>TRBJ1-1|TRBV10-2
CASGPNRAYTEAFF
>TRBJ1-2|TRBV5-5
CASSLDPTGQYNGYTF
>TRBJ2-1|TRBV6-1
CASRRELSYNEQFF
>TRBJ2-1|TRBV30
CAWDRTTYNEQFF
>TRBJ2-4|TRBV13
CASSLGLLGRNLAKDIQYF
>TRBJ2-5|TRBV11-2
CASSLALAGETQYF
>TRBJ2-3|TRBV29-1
CSVVGGQTDTQYF
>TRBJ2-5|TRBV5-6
CASSLFRGLQETQYF
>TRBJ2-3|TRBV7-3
CASSRSSRDTQYF
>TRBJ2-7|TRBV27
CASSLNGGLANEQYF
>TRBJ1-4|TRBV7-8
CASADAGGGEKLFF
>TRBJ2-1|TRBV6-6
CASRAGGGSYNEQFF
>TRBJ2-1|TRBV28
CASSFLAGGGSYNEQFF
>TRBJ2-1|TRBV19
CASSIDSGRTRGHEQFF
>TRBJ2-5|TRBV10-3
CAIRRTSGREETQYF
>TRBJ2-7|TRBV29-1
CSAAAQGLEQYF
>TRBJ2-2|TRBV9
CASSVLQEPTGELFF
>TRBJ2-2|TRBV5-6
CASRLAANTGELFF
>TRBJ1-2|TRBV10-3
CAISELSGRDYGYTF
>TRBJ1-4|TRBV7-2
CASSFNNRGGLFF
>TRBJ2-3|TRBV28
CASSRTQVWGTDTQYF
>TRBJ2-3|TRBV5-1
CASKIGGLDDTDTQYF
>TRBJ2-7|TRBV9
CASSARTSGSPYEQYF
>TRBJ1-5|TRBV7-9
CASSLKPQHF
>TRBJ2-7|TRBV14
CASSQGQGYEQYF
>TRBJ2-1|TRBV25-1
CASSEWDSSYNEQFF
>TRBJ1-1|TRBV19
CASSSQTPGDTEAFF
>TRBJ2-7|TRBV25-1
CASSEISSGSMYEQYF
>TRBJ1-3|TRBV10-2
CASRETVGNTIYF
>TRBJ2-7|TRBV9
CASSVDSYEQYF
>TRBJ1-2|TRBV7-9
CASSQDTYGYTF
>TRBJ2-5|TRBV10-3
CAISESRIQETQYF
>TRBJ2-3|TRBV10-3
CAISDRDFTDTQYF
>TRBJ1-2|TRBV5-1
CASSTIGTGTYGYTF
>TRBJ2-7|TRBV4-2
CASSRQTSASYEQYF
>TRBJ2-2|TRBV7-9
CASSHRLRGLAGELFF
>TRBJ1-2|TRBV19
CASNIQGAIYGYTF
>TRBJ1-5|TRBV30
CAFQVGFEQPQHF
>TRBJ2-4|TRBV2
CASNPDRGPYIQYF
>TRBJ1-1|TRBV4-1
CASSQDNEGGSTEAFF
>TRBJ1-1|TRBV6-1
CASRHFEAFF